The TCR beta chain under discussion was sequenced for a study of T-cell memory formation after mild COVID-19. Germline V gene sequence: CDR1 SGHRS, CDR2 YFSETQ. Trimming cost V 2 bases and J 0 bases, with 18 bases left between them. The length of the CDR3 is 17 residues. TCRdb ran MiXCR on the 5' RACE reads and lists one entry per CDR3 protein. The sample yields 450,000 to 700,000 distinct CDR3 sequences, more than 15% seen once. This clonotype has more than one count but fewer than ten. Sequencing used PBMCs or a T cell subset sorted from them (not recorded which). The clonotype comes from an adult woman who had mild COVID-19 (a few samples of this study predate the infection). Cell type and time point are not known. The rearrangement links TRBV5-1 to TRBJ2-7; D is possibly TRBD1 or TRBD2 (5 bases each). The CDR3 loop is CASSFWPGTSGSYEQYF. The DNA for the CDR3 is TGCGCCAGCAGCTTCTGGCCTGGGACCAGTGGCTCCTACGAGCAGTACTTC. The full variable domain, completed using reference TRBV5-1 and TRBJ2-7, is KAGVTQTPRYLIKTRGQQVTLSCSPISGHRSVSWYQQTPGQGLQFLFEYFSETQRNKGNFPGRFSGRQFSNSRSEMNVSTLELGDSALYLCASSFWPGTSGSYEQYFGPGTRLTVT.